This T cell receptor (beta chain) was recorded in a study of blood T cell repertoires in COVID-19. In the study overall: Sites across the United States, Italy and Spain contributed samples from acute and convalescent COVID-19. Nucleic acid was either cDNA or gDNA, and it came from T cells, B-cell-depleted T cells, or PBMCs.

Per the original methods: Estimated nucleated cell counts came from reference gene primer amplification. The table came from immunoSEQ multiplex PCR; TCRdb's copy has only in-frame clones and leaves some out. V, J and clone size derive from that table, while D and trimming were established from the DNA sequence. The sample lists 200,000 to 250,000 clones; almost 90% were seen once. The CDR3 is 13 amino acids. Germline CDR1 and CDR2: SQVTM and ANQGSEA. With 6 bases removed from V and 4 bases from J, the gap between germline ends came to 13 bases. The chain carries TRBV29-1 and TRBJ1-5, with TRBD1 as a possible D gene (6 bases). What was sequenced was peripheral blood. The TCR comes from a man aged 80 or over with acute or convalescent COVID-19. This CDR3 reads CSVKDSQNQPQHF. CDR3 DNA: TGCAGCGTGAAGGACAGCCAAAATCAGCCCCAGCATTTT.